This TCR beta chain was identified in a study of Ad26.COV2.S vaccination and SARS-CoV-2 variants. Overall study context: Sample donor was a member of the COV1001 Ad26.COV2.S trial arm. Ad26.COV2.S shots went into the muscle once or twice, 56 days apart.

V gave up 5 bases and J gave up 0 bases, with 8 bases separating them. In germline, CDR1 is SEHNR, CDR2 FQNEAQ (reference sequence). CDR3 size: 14 residues. Remarks on this clone: The antigen remains unidentified.

Treatment reported: some 19 received Ad26.COV2.S at low or high dose, single or two shots; roughly 5 received placebo; per-sample allocation not given. Sample collection was performed on day 63 after the first vaccine or placebo injection. General study results and limits: Vaccinated and placebo-treated recipients had similar non-spike TCR breadth. TCR breadth and depth analyses may have underestimated total T cell responses.

Using immunoSEQ multiplex PCR, the repertoire was profiled, and TCRdb retains in-frame clones only, with some absent. The sample holds about 350,000 clones, about 89% seen once. V usage is TRBV7-9 and J usage is TRBJ1-5; D is undetermined. The input for sequencing was peripheral blood, taken in a trial of Ad26.COV2.S vaccine versus placebo. This receptor was taken from a person aged 18-60 years who received the Ad26.COV2.S COVID-19 vaccine or a placebo. In DNA, the CDR3 is TGTGCCAGCAGCCCTAAGGATAGCAATCAGCCCCAGCATTTT. Amino acid sequence: CASSPKDSNQPQHF.